Each of the 11 T cell receptor beta chains below was sequenced from the same sample in a study of T-cell memory formation after mild COVID-19. Each CDR3 protein gets one entry after TCRdb re-called the 5' RACE reads with MiXCR. Of some 120,000 distinct CDR3 sequences listed, approximately 15% were seen once; the top ten hold approximately 13%. The sample comprised PBMCs or a T cell subset sorted from them (not recorded which). Source of these receptors: an adult woman who had mild COVID-19 (a few samples of this study predate the infection). Cell type and time point are not known.

This clonotype was counted a few times. V and J are TRBV28 and TRBJ2-1; TRBD1 agrees at 7 bases. The V segment lost 3 bases and the J segment 4 bases; nucleotides outside the gene matches: 15. The CDR3 is made up of 18 amino acids. Germline-derived CDR1 and CDR2 are MDHEN and SYDVKM. CDR3 sequence reads: CASSFRPGQRRGYNEQFF. The CDR3 DNA sequence: TGTGCCAGCAGTTTTCGACCGGGACAGCGTCGCGGGTACAATGAGCAGTTCTTC.

This chain uses TRBV12-3 or TRBV12-4 with TRBJ2-5; TRBD2 agrees at 8 bases. The V gene end was trimmed by 5 bases and the J gene end by 1 base; junction bases not matched to a gene: 12. This CDR3 contains 17 residues. CDR3 in amino acids: CASSPSYGGAPQETQYF. DNA for the CDR3: TGTGCCAGCAGTCCAAGCTACGGGGGGGCCCCCCAAGAGACCCAGTACTTC.

The V call is TRBV5-1, the J call TRBJ1-5; D is perhaps TRBD1 (5 bases). Trimming took 4 bases from V and 3 from J, leaving 11 bases between them. Germline values: CDR1 SGHRS, CDR2 YFSETQ. The CDR3 extends over 14 amino acids. CDR3 amino acids: CASSAGGINQPQHF. Written as DNA, the CDR3 is TGCGCCAGCAGCGCCGGGGGGATCAATCAGCCCCAGCATTTT.

The chain employs TRBV6-5 and TRBJ1-1, with D perhaps matching TRBD1 (5 bases). The CDR3 spans 15 residues. Germline assignment: CDR1 MNHEY and CDR2 SVGAGI. V lost 4 bases to trimming and J lost 5 bases, with 17 bases between them. The CDR3 sequence: CASSSPAGRGTEAFF. CDR3 bases: TGTGCCAGCAGTTCCCCTGCAGGGAGAGGGACTGAAGCTTTCTTT.

This clonotype was counted a few times. This chain joins TRBV15 and TRBJ2-1; the D is unclear. CDR3 length equals 12 residues. With 1 base removed from V and 7 bases from J, the gap between germline ends came to 5 bases. The germline V gene has CDR1 LNHNV and CDR2 YYDKDF (reference sequence). DNA for the CDR3: TGTGCCACCAGCAGAGCAGAGAATGAGCAGTTCTTC. Encoded protein: CATSRAENEQFF.

The chain carries TRBV27 and TRBJ1-5; D not certain. V was pared by 8 bases and J by 1 base, with 27 bases between. The CDR3 extends over 19 amino acids. Germline V gene sequence: CDR1 MNHEY, CDR2 SMNVEV (reference sequence). CDR3 sequence reads: CASSGRGFSPLGSNQPQHF. The CDR3 DNA reads as TGTGCCAGCTCTGGGCGGGGTTTTTCCCCTTTGGGCAGCAATCAGCCCCAGCATTTT.

In its sample, this clonotype was seen many times. This chain uses TRBV11-2 with TRBJ2-1; D unresolved. Trimming shortened V by 2 bases and J by 0 bases, and 11 bases separated the two germline ends. CDR3 length: 16 residues. Germline-derived CDR1 and CDR2 are SGHAT and FQNNGV. The CDR3 DNA reads as TGTGCCAGCAGCTTAATGGCAATCAGCTCCTACAATGAGCAGTTCTTC. Translating gives CASSLMAISSYNEQFF.

This clonotype turned up a few times. The junction shows a germline mismatch at one end, possibly a read error. V and J are TRBV29-1 and TRBJ2-1, with a weak D call TRBD1 (6 bases). The CDR3 extends over 12 amino acids. Germline V CDR1 and CDR2: SQVTM, ANQGSEA. CDR3 amino acids: CSVENWDNKQFF. CDR3 coding DNA: TGCAGCGTTGAAAACTGGGACAATAAGCAGTTCTTC.

This clonotype has just a few counts. The chain links TRBV14 to TRBJ2-1, with unresolved D. V lost 0 bases and J lost 7, with 22 bases in between. CDR1 is SGHDN, CDR2 FVKESK, per germline. This CDR3 has 18 residues. The CDR3 here is CASSQDRWASASPNEQFF. In DNA, the CDR3 is TGTGCCAGCAGCCAAGATCGGTGGGCTAGTGCGAGTCCTAATGAGCAGTTCTTC.

This clonotype came up a few times. The rearrangement links TRBV4-1 to TRBJ2-7; D remains unclear. CDR1 and CDR2 (germline): MGHRA, YSYEKL. V dropped 4 bases and J dropped 2 bases, with 9 bases sitting between them. The length of the CDR3 is 13 residues. The CDR3 protein is CASSPGIPYEQYF. The CDR3 bases are TGCGCCAGCAGCCCTGGGATTCCCTACGAGCAGTACTTC.

This clonotype occurred a few times. The chain recombines TRBV6-5 with TRBJ2-5; 8 bases line up with TRBD1. CDR3 length: 14 amino acids. J was trimmed by 3 bases and V by 6 bases; bases with no gene match: 6. The germline V gene encodes CDR1 MNHEY and CDR2 SVGAGI. Here the CDR3 DNA reads TGTGCCAGCAGCCACGGACAGGGAAAAGAGACCCAGTACTTC. It yields the protein CASSHGQGKETQYF.